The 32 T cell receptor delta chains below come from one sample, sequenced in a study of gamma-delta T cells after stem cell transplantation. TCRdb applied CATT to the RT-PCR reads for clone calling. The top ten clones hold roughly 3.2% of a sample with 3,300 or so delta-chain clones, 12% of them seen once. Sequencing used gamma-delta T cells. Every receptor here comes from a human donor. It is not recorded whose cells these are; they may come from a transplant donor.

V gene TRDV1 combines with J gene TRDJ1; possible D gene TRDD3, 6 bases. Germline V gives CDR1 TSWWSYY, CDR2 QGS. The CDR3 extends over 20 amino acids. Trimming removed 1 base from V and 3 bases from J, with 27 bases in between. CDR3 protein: CALGEPGAYYWVLYADKLIF. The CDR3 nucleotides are TGTGCTCTTGGGGAACCAGGGGCTTACTACTGGGTCCTGTACGCCGATAAACTCATCTTT.

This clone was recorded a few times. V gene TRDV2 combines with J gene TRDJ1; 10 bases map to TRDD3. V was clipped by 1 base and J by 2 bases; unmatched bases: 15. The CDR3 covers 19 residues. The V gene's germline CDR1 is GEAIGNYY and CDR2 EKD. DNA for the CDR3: TGTGCCTGTGACACGGCCCCTAATCGAGTACTGGGGGATACCGATAAACTCATCTTT. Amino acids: CACDTAPNRVLGDTDKLIF.

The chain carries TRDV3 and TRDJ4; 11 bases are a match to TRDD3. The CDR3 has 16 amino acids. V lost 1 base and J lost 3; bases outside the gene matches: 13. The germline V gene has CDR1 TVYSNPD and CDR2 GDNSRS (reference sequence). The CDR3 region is CAFIHGGYGALRPLIF. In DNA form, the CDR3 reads TGTGCCTTTATCCATGGGGGATACGGGGCCCTCCGACCCCTGATCTTT.

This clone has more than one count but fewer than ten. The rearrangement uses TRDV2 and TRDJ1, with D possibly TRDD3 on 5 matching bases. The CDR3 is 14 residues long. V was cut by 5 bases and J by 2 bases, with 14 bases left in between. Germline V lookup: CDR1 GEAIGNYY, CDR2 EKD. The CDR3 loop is CACGYWRITDKLIF. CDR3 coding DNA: TGTGCCTGTGGCTACTGGAGGATAACCGATAAACTCATCTTT.

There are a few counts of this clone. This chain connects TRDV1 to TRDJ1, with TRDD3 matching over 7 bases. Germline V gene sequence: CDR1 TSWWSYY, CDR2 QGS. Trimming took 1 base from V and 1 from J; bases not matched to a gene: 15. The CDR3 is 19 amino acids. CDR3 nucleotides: TGTGCTCTTGGGGAACCCCCCTACGGGCTGGGGGGATCCACCGATAAACTCATCTTT. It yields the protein CALGEPPYGLGGSTDKLIF.

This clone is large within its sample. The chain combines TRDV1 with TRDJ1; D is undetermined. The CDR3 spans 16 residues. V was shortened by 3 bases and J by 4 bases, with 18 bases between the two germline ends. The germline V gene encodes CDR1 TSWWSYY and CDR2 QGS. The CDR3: CALGDYGPLEDDKLIF. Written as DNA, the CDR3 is TGTGCTCTTGGGGATTACGGACCCCTGGAGGACGATAAACTCATCTTT.

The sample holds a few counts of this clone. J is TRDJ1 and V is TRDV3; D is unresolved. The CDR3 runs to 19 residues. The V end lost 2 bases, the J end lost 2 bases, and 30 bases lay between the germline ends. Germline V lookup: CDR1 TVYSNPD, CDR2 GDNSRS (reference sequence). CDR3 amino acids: CAFGPPGHLSLPGTDKLIF. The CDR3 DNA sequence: TGTGCCTTTGGCCCACCGGGCCACCTATCTCTCCCGGGAACCGATAAACTCATCTTT. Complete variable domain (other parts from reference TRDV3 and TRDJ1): CDKVTQSSPDQTVASGSEVVLLCTYDTVYSNPDLFWYRIRPDYSFQFVFYGDNSRSEGADFTQGRFSVKHILTQKAFHLVISPVRTEDSATYYCAFGPPGHLSLPGTDKLIFGKGTRVTVEP.

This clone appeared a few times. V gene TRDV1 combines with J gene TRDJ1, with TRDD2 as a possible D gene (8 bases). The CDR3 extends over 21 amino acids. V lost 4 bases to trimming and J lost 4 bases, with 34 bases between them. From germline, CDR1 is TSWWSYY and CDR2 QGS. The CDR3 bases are TGTGCTCTTGGGGCCCCGTTTACTTCCTACGGGGGGGATCCTCTGAACGATAAACTCATCTTT. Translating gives CALGAPFTSYGGDPLNDKLIF.

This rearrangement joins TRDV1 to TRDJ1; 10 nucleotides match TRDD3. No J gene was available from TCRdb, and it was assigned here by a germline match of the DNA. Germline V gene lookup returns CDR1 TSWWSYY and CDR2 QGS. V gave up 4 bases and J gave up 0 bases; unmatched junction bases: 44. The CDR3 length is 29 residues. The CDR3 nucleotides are TGTGCTCTTGGGGTCCTCTACGCCCATATCCATACTGGGGGATTTGAGGACACACGCCCCCCCAGAAACACCGATAAACTCATCTTT. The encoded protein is CALGVLYAHIHTGGFEDTRPPRNTDKLIF.

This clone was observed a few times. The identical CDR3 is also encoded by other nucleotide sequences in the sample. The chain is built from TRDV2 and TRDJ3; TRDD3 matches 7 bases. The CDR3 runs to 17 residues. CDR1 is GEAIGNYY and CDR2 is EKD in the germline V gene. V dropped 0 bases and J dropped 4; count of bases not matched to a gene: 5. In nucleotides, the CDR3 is TGTGCCTGTGACACCGGAGGATACGGATGGGACACCCGACAGATGTTTTTC. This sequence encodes CACDTGGYGWDTRQMFF.

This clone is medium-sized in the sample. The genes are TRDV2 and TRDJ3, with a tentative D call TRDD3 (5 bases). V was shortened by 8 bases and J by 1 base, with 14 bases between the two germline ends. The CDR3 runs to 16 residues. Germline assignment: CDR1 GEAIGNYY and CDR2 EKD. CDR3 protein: CALKDKWSWDTRQMFF. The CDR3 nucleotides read TGTGCCTTGAAGGATAAGTGGTCCTGGGACACCCGACAGATGTTTTTC.

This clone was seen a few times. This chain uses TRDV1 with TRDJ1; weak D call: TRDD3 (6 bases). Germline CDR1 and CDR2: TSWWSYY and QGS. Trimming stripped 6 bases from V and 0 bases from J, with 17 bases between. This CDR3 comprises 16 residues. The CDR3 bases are TGTGCTCTTGGCGAAAGTACCCTGGGGTACACCGATAAACTCATCTTT. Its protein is CALGESTLGYTDKLIF.

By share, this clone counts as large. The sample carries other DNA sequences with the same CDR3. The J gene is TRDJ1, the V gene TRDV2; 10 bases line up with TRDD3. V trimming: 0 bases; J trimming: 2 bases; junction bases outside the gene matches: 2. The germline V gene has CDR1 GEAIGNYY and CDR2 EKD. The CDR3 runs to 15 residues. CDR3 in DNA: TGTGCCTGTGACACCGTACTGGGGGATACCGATAAACTCATCTTT. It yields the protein CACDTVLGDTDKLIF.

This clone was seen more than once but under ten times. In DNA form, the CDR3 reads TGTGCTCTTGGGGAACTCTGGGGGACTTCGTACACCGATAAACTCATCTTT. This codes for CALGELWGTSYTDKLIF. V usage is TRDV1 and J usage is TRDJ1; TRDD3 agrees at 8 bases. Trimming at V came to 0 bases and at J to 0 bases, leaving 6 bases not matched to a gene. CDR1 and CDR2 (germline): TSWWSYY, QGS. This CDR3 region has 17 residues.

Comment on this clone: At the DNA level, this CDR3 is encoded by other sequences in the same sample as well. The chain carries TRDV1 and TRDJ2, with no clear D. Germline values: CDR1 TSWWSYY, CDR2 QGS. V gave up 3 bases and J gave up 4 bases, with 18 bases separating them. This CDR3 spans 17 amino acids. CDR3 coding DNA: TGTGCTCTTGGGGACCTTAGTTCTCGCAGAGCGACAGCACAACTCTTCTTT. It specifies CALGDLSSRRATAQLFF.

The CDR3 reads CALGDGGLSEVPGTDKLIF. CDR3 sequence (DNA): TGTGCTCTTGGGGACGGCGGCCTTTCCGAAGTACCAGGGACCGATAAACTCATCTTT. V and J are TRDV1 and TRDJ1; D remains ambiguous. V gave up 3 bases and J gave up 2 bases, with 25 bases separating them. The germline V gene has CDR1 TSWWSYY and CDR2 QGS. The CDR3 has 19 residues.

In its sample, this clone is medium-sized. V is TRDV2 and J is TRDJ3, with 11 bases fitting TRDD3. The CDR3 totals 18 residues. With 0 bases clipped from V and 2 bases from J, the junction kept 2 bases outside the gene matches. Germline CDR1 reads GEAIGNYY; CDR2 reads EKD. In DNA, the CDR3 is TGTGCCTGTGACACCGTACTGGGGGATACCTGGGACACCCGACAGATGTTTTTC. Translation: CACDTVLGDTWDTRQMFF.

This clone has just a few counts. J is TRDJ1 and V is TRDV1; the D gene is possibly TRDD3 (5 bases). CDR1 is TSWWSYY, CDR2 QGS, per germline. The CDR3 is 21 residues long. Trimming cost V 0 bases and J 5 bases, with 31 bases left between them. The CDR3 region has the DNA TGTGCTCTTGGGGAACTGACTGAAACCTCTAGTTGGTGGGGACAACCAGATAAACTCATCTTT. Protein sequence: CALGELTETSSWWGQPDKLIF.

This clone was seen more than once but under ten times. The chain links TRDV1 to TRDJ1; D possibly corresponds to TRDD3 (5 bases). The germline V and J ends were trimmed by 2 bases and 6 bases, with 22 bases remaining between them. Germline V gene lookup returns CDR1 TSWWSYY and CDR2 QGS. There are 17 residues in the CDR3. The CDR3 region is CALGEVPSLQGTYKLIF. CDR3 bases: TGTGCTCTTGGGGAAGTACCCTCTCTTCAGGGGACGTATAAACTCATCTTT.

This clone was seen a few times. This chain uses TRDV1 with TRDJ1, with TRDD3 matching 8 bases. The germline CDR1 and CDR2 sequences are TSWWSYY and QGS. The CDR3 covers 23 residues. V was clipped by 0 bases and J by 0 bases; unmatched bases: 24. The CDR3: CALGELSSKTYWGPRPYTDKLIF. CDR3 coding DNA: TGTGCTCTTGGGGAACTCTCCTCTAAGACTTACTGGGGGCCGAGACCCTACACCGATAAACTCATCTTT.

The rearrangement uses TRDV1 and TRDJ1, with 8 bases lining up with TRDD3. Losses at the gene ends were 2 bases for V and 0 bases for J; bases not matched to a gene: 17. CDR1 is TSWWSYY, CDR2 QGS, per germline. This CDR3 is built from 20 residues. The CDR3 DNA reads TGTGCTCTTGGGGAAAGAACCCCTGAGGGATACGCGTCCTACACCGATAAACTCATCTTT. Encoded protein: CALGERTPEGYASYTDKLIF.

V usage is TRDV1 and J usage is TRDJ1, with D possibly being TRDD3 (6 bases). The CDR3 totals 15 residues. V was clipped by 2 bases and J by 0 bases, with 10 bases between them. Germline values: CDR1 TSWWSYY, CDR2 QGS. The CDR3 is CALGEKGEYTDKLIF. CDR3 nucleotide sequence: TGTGCTCTTGGGGAAAAGGGGGAATACACCGATAAACTCATCTTT.

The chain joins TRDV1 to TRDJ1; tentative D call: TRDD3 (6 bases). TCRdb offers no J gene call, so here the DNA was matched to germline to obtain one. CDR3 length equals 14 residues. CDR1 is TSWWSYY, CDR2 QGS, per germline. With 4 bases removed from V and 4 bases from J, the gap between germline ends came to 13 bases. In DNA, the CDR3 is TGTGCTCTTGGGGGAGTGGGGGCGAGCGATAAACTCATCTTT. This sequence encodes CALGGVGASDKLIF.

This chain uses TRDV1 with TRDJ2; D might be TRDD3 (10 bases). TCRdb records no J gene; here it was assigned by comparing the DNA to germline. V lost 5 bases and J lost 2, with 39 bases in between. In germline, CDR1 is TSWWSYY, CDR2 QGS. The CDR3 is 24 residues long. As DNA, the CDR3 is TGTGCTCTTGGGAATAAGCTCTTTCCTTCCTACGGTTACTGGGGGATCCCGTTGACAGCACAACTCTTCTTT. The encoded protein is CALGNKLFPSYGYWGIPLTAQLFF.

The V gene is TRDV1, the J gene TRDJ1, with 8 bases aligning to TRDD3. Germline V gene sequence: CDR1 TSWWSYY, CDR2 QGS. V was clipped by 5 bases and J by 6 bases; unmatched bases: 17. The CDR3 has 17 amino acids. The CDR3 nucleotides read TGTGCTCTTGGGTATTTTGTACTGGGGGCTCCGTTGCATAAACTCATCTTT. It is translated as CALGYFVLGAPLHKLIF.

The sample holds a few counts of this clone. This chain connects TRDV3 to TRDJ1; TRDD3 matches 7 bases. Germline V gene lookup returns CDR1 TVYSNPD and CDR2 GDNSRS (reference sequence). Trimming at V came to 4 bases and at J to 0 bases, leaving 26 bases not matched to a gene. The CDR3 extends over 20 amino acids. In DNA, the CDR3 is TGTGCCTCCCCGGGCGTGCTGACTTATGGGGGACCTCTGTACACCGATAAACTCATCTTT. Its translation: CASPGVLTYGGPLYTDKLIF.

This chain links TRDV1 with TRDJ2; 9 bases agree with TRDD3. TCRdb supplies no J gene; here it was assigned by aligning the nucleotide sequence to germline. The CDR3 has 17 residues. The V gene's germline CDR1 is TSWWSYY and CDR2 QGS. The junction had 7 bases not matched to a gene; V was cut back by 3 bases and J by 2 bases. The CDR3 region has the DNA TGTGCTCTTGGGGACCGCCCGGGGATACGGTTGACAGCACAACTCTTCTTT. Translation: CALGDRPGIRLTAQLFF.

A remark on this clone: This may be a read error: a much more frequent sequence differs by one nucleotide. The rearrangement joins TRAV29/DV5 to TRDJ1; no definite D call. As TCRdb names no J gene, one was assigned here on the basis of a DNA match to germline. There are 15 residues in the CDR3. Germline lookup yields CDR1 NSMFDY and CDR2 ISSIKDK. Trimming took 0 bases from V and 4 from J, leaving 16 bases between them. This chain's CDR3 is CAASGTPVRGDKLIF. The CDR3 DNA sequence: TGTGCAGCAAGCGGGACCCCCGTACGAGGCGATAAACTCATCTTT.

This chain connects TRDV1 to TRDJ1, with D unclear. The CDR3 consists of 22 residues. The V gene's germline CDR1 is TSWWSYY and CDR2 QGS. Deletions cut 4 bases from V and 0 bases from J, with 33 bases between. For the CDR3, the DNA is TGTGCTCTTGGGGGAAAGGGTCGAGTACCGGAGACGCTCCGAGTGTACACCGATAAACTCATCTTT. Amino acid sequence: CALGGKGRVPETLRVYTDKLIF.

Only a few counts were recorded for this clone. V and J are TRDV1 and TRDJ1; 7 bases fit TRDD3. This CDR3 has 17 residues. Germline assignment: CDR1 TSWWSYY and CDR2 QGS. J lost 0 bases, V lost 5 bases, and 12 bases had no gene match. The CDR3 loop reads CALGKRDWGPYTDKLIF. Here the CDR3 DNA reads TGTGCTCTTGGGAAACGAGACTGGGGACCTTACACCGATAAACTCATCTTT.

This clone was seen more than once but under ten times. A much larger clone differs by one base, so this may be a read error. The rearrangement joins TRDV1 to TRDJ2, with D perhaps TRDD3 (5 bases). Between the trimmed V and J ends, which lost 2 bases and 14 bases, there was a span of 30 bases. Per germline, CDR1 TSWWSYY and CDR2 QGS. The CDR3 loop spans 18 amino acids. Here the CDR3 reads CALGECASFFRGPPRLFF. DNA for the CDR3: TGTGCTCTTGGGGAATGCGCGTCGTTTTTCAGGGGGCCCCCAAGGCTCTTCTTT.

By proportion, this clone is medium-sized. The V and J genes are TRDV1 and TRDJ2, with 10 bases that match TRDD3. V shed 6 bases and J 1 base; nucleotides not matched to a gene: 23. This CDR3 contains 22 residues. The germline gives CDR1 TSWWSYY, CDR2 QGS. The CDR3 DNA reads TGTGCTCTTGGATCTTTTCTTCTCCCGATTACTGGGGGATTTGGTTTGACAGCACAACTCTTCTTT. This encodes CALGSFLLPITGGFGLTAQLFF.